This T cell receptor (beta chain) was found in a study of Graves' ophthalmopathy and Graves' hyperthyroidism. RNA transcripts were the template, and TCR beta CDR3 regions were amplified from them. An opening RT-PCR round employed HTBI primers and preceded a second-round multiplex PCR. Using its own MiXCR run on the multiplex PCR reads, TCRdb lists one record per CDR3 protein. The sample has 220,000 or so distinct CDR3 sequences; 20% to 25% are singletons. Trimming left V 5 bases short and J 4 bases short, with 11 bases between. CDR1 and CDR2 (germline): MDHEN, SYDVKM. This CDR3 contains 14 residues. This clonotype was seen only a few times.

The genes are TRBV28 and TRBJ2-2; tentative D call: TRBD1 (5 bases). The sample taken for sequencing was peripheral blood. This TCR came from a woman between 50 and 59 years old with Graves' ophthalmopathy. The CDR3 region has the DNA TGTGCCAGCAGTGGGGCTAGATCCACCGGGGAGCTGTTTTTT. Encoded protein: CASSGARSTGELFF.